The present entry profiles one T cell receptor beta chain with its context. This sample was included in a study of blood T cell repertoires in COVID-19. Study-wide background: Acute and convalescent COVID-19 specimens originated in the United States, Italy and Spain. Sources were T cells, B-cell-depleted T cells, or PBMCs; the material itself was cDNA or gDNA.

The CDR3 loop spans 14 amino acids. Trimming removed 0 bases from V and 3 bases from J, with 10 bases in between. Germline lookup yields CDR1 SGHRS and CDR2 YFSETQ. Those enrolled in Seattle joined during active infection and were followed longitudinally afterward. Authors' data handling: Amplification with reference gene primers provided the estimates of nucleated cell counts. TCRdb keeps only in-frame clones here, not all; method: immunoSEQ multiplex PCR. The V and J calls and clone size were taken over from that table, and D and trimming were inferred from the DNA. The profile shows some 60,000 clones, around 82% of them singletons.

This sequence was found in a man older than 75 with COVID-19, enrolled during active disease. The sequenced material came from peripheral blood. This chain joins TRBV5-1 and TRBJ2-7, with D unclear. CDR3: CASSLVYRLYEQYF. In nucleotides, the CDR3 is TGCGCCAGCAGCTTGGTTTATCGACTCTACGAGCAGTACTTC.